Below, one T cell receptor (beta chain) is given with its context. Its antigen is not yet known. No much larger clone exists at a distance of one base, and base qualities are not known. The CDR3 starts with the cysteine, ends with the phenylalanine, and has 15 residues. Kept here is only the CDR3 DNA, which spans 45 bases and is read in frame from base 1. Trimming leaves V shorter by 0 bases and J shorter by 7 bases, with the junction holding 4 bases beyond the gene matches. From the germline V gene, CDR1 is SGHDT and CDR2 is YYEEEE. The cohort was made up of about 670 healthy bone marrow donors. All cohort members were sampled while nominally healthy, although unrecorded immune exposures were likely present. The donor tested CMV seropositive, placing the donor among the 290 or so seropositive members of the cohort. Every donor gave a peripheral blood sample, and the peripheral blood mononuclear cells from that sample were used for TCR beta sequencing. Genomic DNA extraction from the blood cell samples was performed with the Qiagen DNeasy Blood Extraction Kit.

The data belong to a study of cytomegalovirus exposure and HLA in healthy donors (dated by TCRdb to between 2016 and 2019). For context, the study as a whole: In an earlier analysis of 450 to 750 of the donors, approximately 300 Gb of sequence data and 117 million unique TCR beta sequences from roughly 200 million T cells were reported. Roughly 310 gigabases of sequencing data and some 85 million unique TCR sequences were included in an early release covering roughly 600 HLA-typed donors. Among the approximately 430 genotyped donors, approximately 81% belonged to the genetic ancestry cluster associated with self-reported Caucasian donors. The study aimed to test whether cataloging public T cell receptors could reveal signatures of past pathogen exposure. The study used immunosequencing to profile the T cell repertoires of 670 or so subjects and linked those repertoires to cytomegalovirus serostatus. Besides the first cohort of approximately 710 subjects, a separate validation cohort made up of around 120 different subjects was used. To predict cytomegalovirus infection status, the study brought together high-throughput TCR immunosequencing, statistical association of individual TCRs with disease status, and machine learning. To study patterns of TCR occurrence, a later analysis re-analyzed previously published TCR beta repertoires from 666 donors and added high-resolution HLA genotyping. Rather than drawing on any new phenotypic data, the later analysis identified candidate immune exposures from TCR beta sequences and the way those sequences occurred across donors. To decide whether each TCR beta V gene segment behaved as functional or pseudogenic, an earlier analysis of over 500 of the donors relied on high-throughput TCR beta sequencing. Donor age, sex, ethnicity and CMV serostatus were collected together with the repertoire data. A later genetic analysis used genome-wide SNP genotypes for about 55% of the 666 donors, treating that subset as a discovery cohort. Every repertoire in the discovery cohort had been generated on one and the same sequencing platform. HLA typing included class I and class II loci at four-digit resolution. The number of typed donors differed by locus: about 620-640 for A, B, C, DRB1 and DQB1; 500 to 550 for DQA1; 606 for DPA1; and 400 to 480 for DPB1. Roughly five DR-DQ haplotypes were handled as single units for association and clustering because linkage in the cohort was strong. Across under 500 genotyped donors of the cohort, an average of about 220,000 unique TCR beta nucleotide sequences per donor were sequenced, and approximately 17% of those sequences were non-productive.

Paper-wide results and their limitations: In an earlier analysis of approximately 590 of the donors, most TCR beta V segments were observed in productive rearrangements about 90% or about 30% of the time, broadly matching IMGT annotations. A later genetic analysis reported fewer N-insertions in productive TCRs among donors in an Asian-associated ancestry cluster than the roughly 700-donor mean. Compared with equally common non-associated chains, HLA-associated TCR beta chains in a later analysis were more clonally expanded and had lower generation probabilities. A few of the identified cytomegalovirus-associated TCR beta chains were confirmed in vitro to be specific for cytomegalovirus antigens. HLA typing was unavailable for some donors at each locus, so association tests used only the typed subset. In both the original and validation cohorts, the classifier was reported to diagnose cytomegalovirus status with high specificity and sensitivity. The study gave a list of about 150 TCR beta chains associated with cytomegalovirus. The 87-base-pair reads could not distinguish some IMGT-functional V segments, including TRBV6-2 and TRBV6-3, so those segments were excluded. A further reported finding was that TCR beta sequences accurately predicted the HLA-A and HLA-B alleles for most subjects in the first cohort. Across donors, most TCR sequences were observed very rarely, whereas some public TCRs were present in many individuals. An association between a missense DCLRE1C variant and V-gene and J-gene trimming of TCR beta chains was found in a later genetic analysis and replicated in an independent cohort. At a false discovery rate of 0.05, a later analysis linked some 17,000 TCR beta sequences to specific HLA alleles. In a later analysis, the rate of TCR association differed among HLA loci, with DRB1 alleles having the most associated TCRs and HLA-C alleles having the fewest. Correlated functional status among segregating V segments might be attributable to linkage disequilibrium, but an unknown experimental factor could not be ruled out. According to the authors, the approach could potentially be generalized to other disease states and immunological phenotypes. A later analysis found that most CMV-associated TCR beta chains appeared HLA-restricted, with HLA associations seemingly driven largely by CMV exposure. The presence/absence analyses assumed that sequencing depth was roughly uniform across donors, and that assumption may not be true. Strong co-occurrence of HLA alleles, especially DR and DQ, made assigning TCR associations to individual alleles difficult. For the cohort, immune exposure information was limited to CMV serostatus. In this cohort, only TCR beta chains were sequenced, and detectable features were limited by the absence of alpha or paired-chain data. Several of the top co-occurrence clusters appeared to be linked to parvovirus B19, influenza, CMV and Epstein-Barr virus, according to a later analysis. Because counts were too low, seventeen rarely observed V segments, including chromosome 9 orphons, were excluded from the earlier analysis of a few hundred of the donors. A cluster of highly shared sequence variants was judged likely to be a technical artifact of the sequencing pipeline.

The method behind the library was the immunoSEQ multiplex PCR assay. For the multiplex PCR, a mixture combining 60 forward primers for TCR Vbeta segments and 13 reverse primers for TCR Jbeta segments was used. Amplification of the CDR3 region of rearranged TCR beta genes was performed with a multiplex PCR assay on genomic DNA. The amplified TCR beta libraries were sequenced on the Illumina HiSeq System as 87-base-pair reads. On the authors' methods: A later analysis counted about 80 million unique TCR beta chains across the 670 or so repertoires, and 10 million to 11 million of these chains were shared by at least two donors. A nearest-neighbor algorithm error-corrected the raw reads and collapsed the reads into unique sequences, merging closely related sequences to remove PCR and sequencing errors. V, D and J gene segments were assigned by aligning CDR3 sequences to IMGT reference sequences. For a sequence to be retained, a match of at least six nucleotides was required to both a V gene segment and a J gene segment. Rearrangements were classified as productive when the CDR3 lacked stop codons and remained in frame with V and J, and all other rearrangements were classified as non-productive. CDR3 was defined according to IMGT convention as the region running from the second conserved V-encoded cysteine to the conserved J-encoded phenylalanine. The earlier analysis of 587 of the donors excluded any sequence lacking an unambiguous match to a single V gene segment. In an earlier analysis of 587 of the donors, a V segment was called functional when productive rearrangements were above 56.7%, and segregating when the standard deviation between donors exceeded 5%. A statistical classification framework was built to diagnose cytomegalovirus status from the catalog of TCR beta chain sequences. In a later analysis, TCR nucleotide sequences were compared against IMGT/GENE-DB human TR gene sequences so that V and J genes could be assigned. Using the TCRdist pipeline, a later analysis assigned CDR3 sequences along with most-parsimonious VDJ recombination scenarios. A later analysis defined each TCR beta chain by its CDR3 amino acid sequence plus V-gene family, and excluded reads lacking a unique V-gene family. A later analysis removed roughly 590 highly shared, low-generation-probability nucleotide sequences to deal with suspected cross-contamination and a sequencing artifact. For each public chain, a later analysis derived a clonal expansion index from normalized ranks of inferred template counts within each repertoire. In a later analysis, generation probabilities were computed with a VDJ recombination model fitted to out-of-frame rearrangements, and the resulting probabilities were checked against IGoR. A later analysis scored TCR-TCR, TCR-HLA and TCR-CMV co-occurrence with hypergeometric tests, applying a repertoire-size bias correction to TCR pairs. False discovery rates were estimated in a later analysis by permuting HLA or CMV assignments 20 times. In a later analysis, co-occurring TCRs were grouped using DBSCAN, with TCRdist sequence similarity added in when clustering inside HLA-allele-positive subsets. Co-occurrence clustering excluded repertoires with fewer than 30,000 or more than 120,000 public chains, plus five with anomalous nucleotide sharing. This immuneACCESS table, as held by TCRdb, lists in-frame sequences with V and J called but not all clones. Of the missing ones, under half trace to an unresolved V gene in checked studies; the others have no known cause. V and J calls and clone size are copied from that table; D and trimming were computed from the DNA. The sample data list 150,000 to 180,000 clones, and approximately 80% of these were observed just once. Around 6% of the sample comes from the top ten.

The clonotype originates from a woman between 35 and 50 years old in good health and CMV-seropositive. The rearrangement combines TRBV5-6 with TRBJ2-1; the central 10 bases match TRBD2. The source material was PBMCs. The DNA sequence is TGTGCCAGCAGCTTGGCTCTAGCGGGAGCGAATGAGCAGTTCTTC. It specifies CASSLALAGANEQFF. The reference TRBV5-6 and TRBJ2-1 proteins fill in what lies around the CDR3, so the full variable domain reads DAGVTQSPTHLIKTRGQQVTLRCSPKSGHDTVSWYQQALGQGPQFIFQYYEEEERQRGNFPDRFSGHQFPNYSSELNVNALLLGDSALYLCASSLALAGANEQFFGPGTRLTVL.